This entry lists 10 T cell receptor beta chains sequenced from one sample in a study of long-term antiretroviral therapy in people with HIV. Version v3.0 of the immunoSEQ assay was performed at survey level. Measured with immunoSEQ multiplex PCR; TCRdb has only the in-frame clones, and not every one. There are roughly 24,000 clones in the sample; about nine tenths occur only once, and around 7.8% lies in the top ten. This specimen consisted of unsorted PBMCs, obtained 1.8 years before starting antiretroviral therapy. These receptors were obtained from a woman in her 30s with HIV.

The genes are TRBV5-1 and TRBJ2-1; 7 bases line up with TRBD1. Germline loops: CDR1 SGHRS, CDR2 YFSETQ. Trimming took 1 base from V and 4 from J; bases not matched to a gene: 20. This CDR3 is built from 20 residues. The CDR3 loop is CASSLNSGYQNRGIYNEQFF. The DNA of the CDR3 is TGCGCCAGCAGCTTGAATTCGGGCTATCAAAACAGGGGAATTTACAATGAGCAGTTCTTC.

CDR3 sequence: CASSQERNSGHYGYTF. The CDR3 DNA reads TGCGCCAGCAGCCAAGAGAGGAACAGTGGACACTATGGCTACACCTTC. This chain joins TRBV4-1 and TRBJ1-2, with D hard to call. The V gene lost 0 bases and the J gene lost 3 bases, with 14 bases spanning the gap. The germline gives CDR1 MGHRA, CDR2 YSYEKL. The CDR3 is 16 amino acids.

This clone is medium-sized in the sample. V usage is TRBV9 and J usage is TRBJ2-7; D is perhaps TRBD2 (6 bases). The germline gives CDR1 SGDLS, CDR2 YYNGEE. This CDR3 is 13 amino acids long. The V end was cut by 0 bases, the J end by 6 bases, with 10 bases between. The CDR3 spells CASSVERGGEQYF. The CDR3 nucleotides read TGTGCCAGCAGCGTAGAACGGGGAGGCGAGCAGTACTTC.

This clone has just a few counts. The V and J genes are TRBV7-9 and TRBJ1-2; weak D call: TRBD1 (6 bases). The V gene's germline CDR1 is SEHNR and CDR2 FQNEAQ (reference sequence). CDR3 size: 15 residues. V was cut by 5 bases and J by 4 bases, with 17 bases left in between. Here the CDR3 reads CASSPGGGGSYGYTF. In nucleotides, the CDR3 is TGTGCCAGCAGCCCAGGTGGGGGCGGTAGCTATGGCTACACCTTC.

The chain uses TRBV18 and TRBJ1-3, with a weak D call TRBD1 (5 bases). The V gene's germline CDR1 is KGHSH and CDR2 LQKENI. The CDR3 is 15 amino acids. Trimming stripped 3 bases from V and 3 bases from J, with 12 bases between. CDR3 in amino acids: CASSPGPGSGNTIYF. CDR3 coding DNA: TGTGCCAGCTCACCGGGGCCGGGAAGTGGAAACACCATATATTTT.

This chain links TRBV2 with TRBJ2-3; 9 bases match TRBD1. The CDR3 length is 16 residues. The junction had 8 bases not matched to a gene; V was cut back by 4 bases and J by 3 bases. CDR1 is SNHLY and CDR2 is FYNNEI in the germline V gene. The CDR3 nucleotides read TGTGCCAGCAGTGTCCGGGACAGGGTCGGTACAGATACGCAGTATTTT. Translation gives CASSVRDRVGTDTQYF.

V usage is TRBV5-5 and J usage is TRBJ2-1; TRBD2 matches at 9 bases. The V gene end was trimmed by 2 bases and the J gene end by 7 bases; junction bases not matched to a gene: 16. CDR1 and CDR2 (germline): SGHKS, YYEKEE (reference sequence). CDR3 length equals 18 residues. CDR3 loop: CASSFLAGGGAFVNEQFF. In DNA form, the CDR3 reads TGTGCCAGCAGCTTCTTGGCAGGCGGGGGGGCCTTTGTAAATGAGCAGTTCTTC.

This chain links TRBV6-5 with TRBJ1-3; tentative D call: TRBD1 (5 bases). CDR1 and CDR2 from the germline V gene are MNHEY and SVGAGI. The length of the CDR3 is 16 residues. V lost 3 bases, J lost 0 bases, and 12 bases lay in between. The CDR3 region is CASSYGDRSSGNTIYF. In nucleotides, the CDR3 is TGTGCCAGCAGTTATGGGGACCGGAGCTCTGGAAACACCATATATTTT.

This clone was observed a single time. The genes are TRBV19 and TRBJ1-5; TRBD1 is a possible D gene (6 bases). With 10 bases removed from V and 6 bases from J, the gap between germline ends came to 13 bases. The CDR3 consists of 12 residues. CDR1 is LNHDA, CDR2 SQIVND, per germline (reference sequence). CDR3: CATQQGFQPQHF. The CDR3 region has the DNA TGTGCCACACAACAGGGTTTTCAGCCCCAGCATTTT.

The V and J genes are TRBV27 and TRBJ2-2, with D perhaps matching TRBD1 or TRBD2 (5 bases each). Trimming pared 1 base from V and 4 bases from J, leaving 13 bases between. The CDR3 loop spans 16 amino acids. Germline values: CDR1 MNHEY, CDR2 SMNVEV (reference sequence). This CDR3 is CASSLFGAGFTGELFF. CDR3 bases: TGTGCCAGCAGTTTATTCGGGGCAGGATTCACCGGGGAGCTGTTTTTT.